These T cell receptor beta chains were read from a single sample in a study of blood T cell repertoires in COVID-19. Only in-frame clones appear in the TCRdb table, and some are missing; sequencing was by immunoSEQ multiplex PCR. The sample contains tens of thousands of clones, approximately 84% of which appear only once. The sample comprised peripheral blood. The origin of the receptors is a human donor in a cohort sampled during active COVID-19. The CDR3 runs from the conserved cysteine through the conserved F or W. A D gene is named only where the DNA matches it firmly. The size of a clone is reported for some rows only, either as once, few or many, or as a class for expanded clones.

clone_size | j_call | v_call | d_call | cdr3_aa | cdr3_nt
. | TRBJ2-7 | TRBV6-1 | TRBD1 | CASSEGGQVSREQYF | TGTGCCAGCAGTGAAGGGGGACAGGTCTCGAGAGAGCAGTACTTC
. | TRBJ1-2 | TRBV25-1 | . | CASSDAKGVSDGYTF | TGTGCCAGCAGTGACGCCAAAGGGGTATCGGATGGCTACACCTTC
. | TRBJ1-3 | TRBV9 | . | CASSDPGNTIYF | TGTGCCAGCAGCGACCCCGGGAACACCATATATTTT
once | TRBJ2-5 | TRBV19 | TRBD2 | CASSRDRLAGVETQYF | TGTGCCAGTAGTCGAGACCGCCTAGCGGGAGTGGAGACCCAGTACTTC
. | TRBJ2-6 | TRBV6-5 | . | CASSRGGSGANVLTF | TGTGCCAGCAGTCGAGGTGGGTCTGGGGCCAACGTCCTGACTTTC
. | TRBJ1-2 | TRBV6-5 | . | CASSYQQGPYGYTF | TGTGCCAGCAGCTACCAACAGGGCCCCTATGGCTACACCTTC
. | TRBJ2-7 | TRBV19 | TRBD1 | CASSRDRSYEQYF | TGTGCCAGTAGTCGGGACAGATCCTACGAGCAGTACTTC
. | TRBJ1-1 | TRBV18 | . | CASSPRASAADTEAFF | TGTGCCAGCTCACCACGCGCCTCGGCGGCGGACACTGAAGCTTTCTTT
. | TRBJ2-7 | TRBV28 | . | CASSLRGPYEQYF | TGTGCCAGCAGCCTGCGGGGGCCCTACGAGCAGTACTTC
. | TRBJ2-1 | TRBV7-2 | . | CASSLMAGLDLNEQFF | TGTGCCAGCAGCTTAATGGCAGGACTGGACCTCAATGAGCAGTTCTTC
medium-sized | TRBJ2-1 | TRBV30 | . | CAWSPGPYNEQFF | TGTGCCTGGAGTCCAGGCCCCTACAATGAGCAGTTCTTC
few | TRBJ2-7 | TRBV10-2 | . | CASRVSTGQLFEQYF | TGCGCCAGCAGGGTCTCGACAGGTCAGCTCTTCGAGCAGTACTTC
. | TRBJ2-1 | TRBV18 | . | CASSPKGGQGEQFF | TGTGCCAGCTCACCGAAGGGGGGGCAGGGTGAGCAGTTCTTC
. | TRBJ2-7 | TRBV19 | . | CASSLLGTGAYEQYF | TGTGCCAGTAGTCTCCTGGGGACGGGAGCCTACGAGCAGTACTTC
few | TRBJ2-7 | TRBV27 | TRBD1 | CANNRLDRANSYEQYF | TGTGCCAACAATAGGTTGGACAGGGCTAACTCCTACGAGCAGTACTTC
. | TRBJ2-7 | TRBV11-2 | . | CASSSWGVGSYEQYF | TGTGCCAGCAGCTCCTGGGGCGTGGGGTCCTACGAGCAGTACTTC
few | TRBJ2-1 | TRBV29-1 | TRBD1 | CSVEGDRVYNEQFF | TGCAGCGTCGAAGGGGACAGAGTTTACAATGAGCAGTTCTTC
. | TRBJ1-5 | TRBV6-5 | . | CASSSRTQGQPQHF | TGTGCCAGCAGTTCCAGAACCCAGGGTCAGCCCCAGCATTTT
. | TRBJ2-3 | TRBV11-2 | TRBD2 | CASSTGTSGGARTDTQYF | TGTGCCAGCAGCACCGGGACTAGCGGGGGGGCCCGCACAGATACGCAGTATTTT
. | TRBJ2-7 | TRBV6-6 | TRBD2 | CASDGTSGPNEQYF | TGTGCCAGCGACGGGACTAGCGGGCCGAACGAGCAGTACTTC
once | TRBJ2-7 | TRBV7-2 | . | CASSFTRGHSYEQYF | TGTGCCAGCAGCTTTACCAGGGGTCACTCCTACGAGCAGTACTTC
. | TRBJ2-1 | TRBV6-4 | TRBD2 | CASSDSASGVHEQFF | TGTGCCAGCAGTGACTCGGCTAGCGGGGTCCACGAGCAGTTCTTC
. | TRBJ1-5 | TRBV28 | TRBD1 | CASSLSGTGFQPQHF | TGTGCCAGCAGTTTATCCGGGACAGGGTTTCAGCCCCAGCATTTT
. | TRBJ2-5 | TRBV2 | . | CASSLGLIQETQYF | TGTGCCAGCAGTTTAGGACTGATCCAAGAGACCCAGTACTTC
few | TRBJ1-3 | TRBV2 | . | CASTKEGALGNTIYF | TGTGCCAGCACCAAGGAGGGCGCCCTTGGAAACACCATATATTTT
. | TRBJ1-3 | TRBV5-8 | . | CASSFSIGQLPGNTIYF | TGTGCCAGCAGCTTCTCAATTGGACAGCTCCCTGGAAACACCATATATTTT
. | TRBJ1-2 | TRBV18 | TRBD1 | CASSPSDRAFAYGYTF | TGTGCCAGCTCCCCGTCGGACAGGGCATTTGCCTATGGCTACACCTTC
. | TRBJ2-5 | TRBV6-2/TRBV6-3 | TRBD2 | CASSDGTGGQETQYF | TGTGCCAGCAGTGACGGGACGGGGGGCCAAGAGACCCAGTACTTC
. | TRBJ1-2 | TRBV2 | . | CARMTKGFVDGYTF | TGTGCCAGAATGACAAAGGGGTTTGTTGATGGCTACACCTTC
. | TRBJ1-1 | TRBV7-2 | TRBD1 | CASSFPLDRGRDTEAFF | TGTGCCAGCAGCTTCCCACTCGACAGGGGGCGGGACACTGAAGCTTTCTTT
. | TRBJ2-1 | TRBV18 | . | CASSPGHYNEQFF | TGTGCCAGCTCACCGGGCCATTACAATGAGCAGTTCTTC
. | TRBJ2-7 | TRBV7-2 | . | CASSYRDTSYEQYF | TGTGCCAGCAGCTACCGGGACACAAGCTACGAGCAGTACTTC
. | TRBJ2-1 | TRBV5-1 | TRBD1 | CASSLPGQGVLDEQFF | TGCGCCAGCAGCCTACCGGGACAGGGGGTTCTCGATGAGCAGTTCTTC
. | TRBJ2-7 | TRBV23-1 | TRBD1 | CASREEGQGRGEQYF | TGCGCCAGCAGGGAGGAAGGACAGGGGCGGGGGGAGCAGTACTTC
. | TRBJ2-1 | TRBV19 | TRBD1 | CASSIGTGVEQFF | TGTGCCAGTAGTATCGGGACAGGGGTCGAGCAGTTCTTC
. | TRBJ2-1 | TRBV19 | TRBD2 | CAAGGRFNEQFF | TGTGCCGCGGGGGGGCGGTTCAATGAGCAGTTCTTC
. | TRBJ1-2 | TRBV6-5 | . | CASSPPGQVYGYTF | TGTGCCAGCAGTCCGCCGGGACAAGTCTATGGCTACACCTTC
. | TRBJ1-2 | TRBV19 | TRBD1 | CASRSGTGTAGYTF | TGTGCCAGTAGATCCGGGACAGGGACTGCGGGCTACACCTTC